Following are 28 T cell receptor beta chains from one sample sequenced in a study of cytomegalovirus exposure and HLA in healthy donors. PCR primers comprised 60 Vbeta and 13 Jbeta primers. Produced via immunoSEQ multiplex PCR; TCRdb's table is partial and in-frame only. The sample includes some 150,000 clones, roughly 83% seen only once; the top ten take 7.5% to 9%. Source material: PBMCs. The receptors come from a man aged 30 to 45 in good health and CMV-seropositive.

V and J are TRBV7-2 and TRBJ2-1; the D gene is possibly TRBD1 (6 bases). Per germline, CDR1 SGHTA and CDR2 FQGNSA. The CDR3 extends over 13 amino acids. V lost 4 bases and J lost 6, with 10 bases in between. The CDR3 DNA sequence: TGTGCCAGCAGCTCTAAAGGGGGCAATGAGCAGTTCTTC. It specifies CASSSKGGNEQFF.

This sequence joins TRBV30 and TRBJ1-3, with 7 bases matching TRBD1. V lost 2 bases, J lost 3 bases, and 7 bases stayed unmatched. Germline assignment: CDR1 GTSNPN and CDR2 SVGIG (reference sequence). This CDR3 spans 15 amino acids. The CDR3, as DNA: TGTGCCTGGAGTTTAGACAGGGCGAATGGAAACACCATATATTTT. Protein: CAWSLDRANGNTIYF.

The chain uses TRBV27 and TRBJ1-1; 7 bases are shared with TRBD1. This CDR3 is 14 amino acids long. Looked up from germline, CDR1 is MNHEY and CDR2 is SMNVEV (reference sequence). J lost 5 bases, V lost 0 bases, and 3 bases had no gene match. The CDR3 bases are TGTGCCAGCAGTTTATCGACAGGGTCGACTGAAGCTTTCTTT. It codes for CASSLSTGSTEAFF.

The gene calls are TRBV29-1 and TRBJ2-2, with 7 bases identical to TRBD2. Germline assignment: CDR1 SQVTM and CDR2 ANQGSEA. The CDR3 contains 10 residues. CDR3 nucleotide sequence: TGCGCGGGGGACACCGGGGAGCTGTTTTTT. It codes for CAGDTGELFF.

The chain links TRBV7-8 to TRBJ2-1; TRBD1 matches 8 bases. The germline V gene encodes CDR1 SGHVS and CDR2 FQNEAQ. There are 15 residues in the CDR3. The ends lost 6 bases at V and 6 bases at J; junction bases unmatched: 10. The CDR3 bases are TGTGCCAGCAGTCAACGACAGGGGCCCCTCAATGAGCAGTTCTTC. This encodes CASSQRQGPLNEQFF.

The chain employs TRBV5-1 and TRBJ2-1; D may be TRBD2 (6 bases). Germline CDR1 and CDR2: SGHRS and YFSETQ. V lost 3 bases to trimming and J lost 5 bases, with 12 bases between them. CDR3 size: 14 residues. The CDR3 protein is CASSSSPGDNEQFF. The CDR3 DNA follows: TGCGCCAGCAGCTCGTCCCCGGGGGACAATGAGCAGTTCTTC.

This rearrangement joins TRBV11-2 to TRBJ2-1; 7 bases agree with TRBD2. Trimming took 0 bases from V and 5 from J; bases not matched to a gene: 7. Germline V gene sequence: CDR1 SGHAT, CDR2 FQNNGV. The CDR3 loop spans 16 amino acids. This chain's CDR3 is CASSLDITSDDNEQFF. The CDR3 DNA is TGTGCCAGCAGCTTAGACATTACTAGCGACGACAATGAGCAGTTCTTC.

By share, this clone ranks as medium-sized (0.01 to 0.1%). The CDR3 DNA reads as TGTGCCAGCAGCCCGGGACAGGGGGATCAGCCCCAGCATTTT. Its protein product is CASSPGQGDQPQHF. V and J are TRBV7-9 and TRBJ1-5; TRBD1 agrees at 11 bases. Germline V gives CDR1 SEHNR, CDR2 FQNEAQ (reference sequence). With V trimmed by 5 bases and J by 5 bases, 2 bases remained unmatched. The CDR3 totals 14 residues.

This clone was picked up a small number of times. V gene TRBV6-1 combines with J gene TRBJ2-2; TRBD2 matches at 9 bases. With 5 bases clipped from V and 2 bases from J, the junction kept 3 bases outside the gene matches. The CDR3 has 15 amino acids. Germline assignment: CDR1 MNHNS and CDR2 SASEGT. The CDR3, as DNA: TGTGCCAGCAGTCAGCGGGGGGCCAACACCGGGGAGCTGTTTTTT. Its translation: CASSQRGANTGELFF.

This sequence joins TRBV2 and TRBJ1-2; the D is unclear. CDR3 length: 12 residues. Germline lookup yields CDR1 SNHLY and CDR2 FYNNEI. The ends were cut back, 5 bases at V and 5 bases at J, with 9 bases in the middle. Here the CDR3 reads CASSPQKYGYTF. In nucleotides, the CDR3 is TGTGCCAGCAGTCCCCAAAAATATGGCTACACCTTC.

J is TRBJ1-2 and V is TRBV23-1, with 7 bases lining up with TRBD1. TRBV23-1 is an ORF, with its function uncertain. The CDR3 contains 14 residues. V was pared by 0 bases and J by 5 bases, with 3 bases of the junction left unmatched. The CDR3 loop reads CASSQSGRGYGYTF. Here the CDR3 DNA reads TGCGCCAGCAGTCAATCGGGCAGGGGGTATGGCTACACCTTC.

The chain combines TRBV5-4 with TRBJ2-1; TRBD2 matches 9 bases. V gave up 1 base and J gave up 1 base; unmatched junction bases: 6. From germline, CDR1 is SGHNT and CDR2 YYREEE (reference sequence). This CDR3 region has 17 residues. Here the CDR3 DNA reads TGTGCCAGCAGCTTGAGGCTCAGCGGGGGGTCCTACAATGAGCAGTTCTTC. The encoded protein is CASSLRLSGGSYNEQFF.

This clone was recorded once. The J gene is TRBJ2-7, the V gene TRBV7-9, with a possible D match to TRBD1 (5 bases). V dropped 1 base and J dropped 0 bases, with 19 bases sitting between them. This CDR3 region has 18 residues. The germline V gene encodes CDR1 SEHNR and CDR2 FQNEAQ (reference sequence). CDR3 region: CASSLEGQGYYRSYEQYF. In DNA form, the CDR3 reads TGTGCCAGCAGCTTAGAGGGGCAGGGTTATTATCGCTCCTACGAGCAGTACTTC.

The chain employs TRBV6-5 and TRBJ2-7; the D gene is possibly TRBD2 (7 bases). The V and J ends lost 2 bases and 5 bases respectively, with 10 bases between them. CDR1 and CDR2 from the germline V gene are MNHEY and SVGAGI. The CDR3 is made up of 13 amino acids. The CDR3 DNA reads as TGTGCCAGCAGTTACGCGGGGGCCCACGAGCAGTACTTC. Its translation is CASSYAGAHEQYF.

This sequence joins TRBV7-9 and TRBJ1-6, with 7 bases identical to TRBD1. Germline lookup yields CDR1 SEHNR and CDR2 FQNEAQ (reference sequence). Trimming removed 5 bases from V and 4 bases from J; junction bases left unmatched: 5. CDR3 length: 15 residues. CDR3 in DNA: TGTGCCAGCAGCGTTGGGACAGCGTATAATTCACCCCTCCACTTT. Translation: CASSVGTAYNSPLHF.

The rearrangement uses TRBV11-3 and TRBJ2-2; D gene unclear. The CDR3 is made up of 14 amino acids. Germline V gene lookup returns CDR1 SGHNT and CDR2 YENEEA. Trimming pared 8 bases from V and 1 base from J, leaving 11 bases between. CDR3 sequence: CASSRLVNTGELFF. The CDR3 region has the DNA TGTGCCAGCTCAAGACTGGTGAACACCGGGGAGCTGTTTTTT.

The chain couples TRBV28 to TRBJ2-7; no firm D call. In germline, CDR1 is MDHEN, CDR2 SYDVKM. V lost 7 bases, J lost 5 bases, and 15 bases lay in between. The CDR3 is 13 residues long. CDR3 residues: CASIGRLQDEQYF. The CDR3 coding sequence is TGTGCCAGCATCGGAAGGCTTCAGGACGAGCAGTACTTC. Together with reference TRBV28 and TRBJ2-7, the CDR3 gives the full variable domain: DVKVTQSSRYLVKRTGEKVFLECVQDMDHENMFWYRQDPGLGLRLIYFSYDVKMKEKGDIPEGYSVSREKKERFSLILESASTNQTSMYLCASIGRLQDEQYFGPGTRLTVT.

The chain combines TRBV5-4 with TRBJ1-6, with 7 positions matching TRBD1. Germline V lookup: CDR1 SGHNT, CDR2 YYREEE (reference sequence). This CDR3 has 15 amino acids. V lost 4 bases and J lost 3; bases outside the gene matches: 4. The CDR3 nucleotides read TGTGCCAGCAGCCCGGACAGGAGCTATAATTCACCCCTCCACTTT. This sequence encodes CASSPDRSYNSPLHF.

This chain uses TRBV30 with TRBJ2-7, with a weak D call TRBD2 (6 bases). V was shortened by 2 bases and J by 0 bases, with 17 bases between the two germline ends. This CDR3 is built from 16 residues. CDR1 is GTSNPN, CDR2 SVGIG, per germline (reference sequence). CDR3 in amino acids: CAWSSAPSESSYEQYF. The CDR3 DNA sequence: TGTGCCTGGAGTTCCGCCCCTAGCGAGAGCTCCTACGAGCAGTACTTC.

V is TRBV5-6 and J is TRBJ2-5; no clear D gene. The J call is in doubt because the DNA end fits TRBJ2-7 better. CDR3 length equals 13 residues. In germline, CDR1 is SGHDT, CDR2 YYEEEE. CDR3 in DNA: TGTGCCAGCAGCTTGGGCCACCTCTACGAGCAGTACTTC. Encoded protein: CASSLGHLYEQYF.

The chain carries TRBV30 and TRBJ2-5, with D perhaps TRBD2 (5 bases). The germline gives CDR1 GTSNPN, CDR2 SVGIG (reference sequence). V dropped 2 bases and J dropped 5 bases, with 9 bases sitting between them. CDR3 length: 12 amino acids. This CDR3 is CAWSSGTETQYF. As DNA, the CDR3 is TGTGCCTGGAGTAGCGGTACGGAGACCCAGTACTTC.

The J gene is TRBJ1-2, the V gene TRBV27, with TRBD1 identical over 12 bases. V lost 2 bases and J lost 7; bases outside the gene matches: 5. This CDR3 contains 15 residues. CDR1 MNHEY and CDR2 SMNVEV come from the germline V gene (reference sequence). CDR3 in amino acids: CASSLTRDRGLGYTF. The CDR3 DNA reads TGTGCCAGCAGTTTAACTCGGGACAGGGGGCTTGGCTACACCTTC.

The CDR3 here is CAGRLGLLRPPYNEQFF. In DNA, the CDR3 is TGTGCCGGCCGCCTGGGACTTTTACGACCTCCTTACAATGAGCAGTTCTTC. This chain joins TRBV5-3 and TRBJ2-1; a weak D match, TRBD2 (6 bases). TRBV5-3 is an open reading frame whose function is uncertain. V was pared by 10 bases and J by 4 bases, with 27 bases between. The CDR3 runs 17 residues.

The genes are TRBV29-1 and TRBJ2-1, with 9 bases aligning to TRBD1. V dropped 5 bases and J dropped 15; count of bases not matched to a gene: 8. Germline CDR1 is SQVTM and CDR2 is ANQGSEA. The length of the CDR3 is 11 residues. This CDR3 is CSVPQGAYRFF. The CDR3 DNA sequence: TGCAGCGTTCCACAGGGGGCGTATCGGTTCTTC.

The genes are TRBV14 and TRBJ1-1, with 7 bases fitting TRBD1. The CDR3 is made up of 13 amino acids. J was trimmed by 4 bases and V by 5 bases; bases with no gene match: 4. Germline V gene lookup returns CDR1 SGHDN and CDR2 FVKESK. Here the CDR3 reads CASSFQGGTEAFF. The CDR3, as DNA: TGTGCCAGCAGCTTTCAGGGGGGCACTGAAGCTTTCTTT.

The chain carries TRBV7-3 and TRBJ2-2; 13 bases map to TRBD2. There are 20 residues in the CDR3. V was clipped by 5 bases and J by 2 bases; unmatched bases: 14. CDR1 is SGHTA, CDR2 FQGTGA, per germline. CDR3 nucleotide sequence: TGTGCCAGCAGCCGGCCCCCCGGGACTAGCGGGAAAGTTAACACCGGGGAGCTGTTTTTT. It translates to CASSRPPGTSGKVNTGELFF.

A word on this clone: Compared with germline, one end of the junction differs, possibly owing to a read error. The chain joins TRBV7-7 to TRBJ2-5; D not certain. There are 14 residues in the CDR3. Germline loops: CDR1 SSHAT, CDR2 FNYEAQ (reference sequence). CDR3: CASSFSGTQETQYF. The DNA for the CDR3 is TGTGCTAGCAGCTTTTCAGGAACTCAAGAGACCCAGTACTTC.

The chain joins TRBV11-2 to TRBJ2-1; 7 bases fit TRBD2. Germline lookup yields CDR1 SGHAT and CDR2 FQNNGV. This CDR3 region has 14 residues. The ends lost 3 bases at V and 4 bases at J; junction bases unmatched: 3. The CDR3 sequence is CASSFLADYNEQFF. The CDR3 nucleotides read TGTGCCAGCAGCTTTCTAGCGGATTACAATGAGCAGTTCTTC.